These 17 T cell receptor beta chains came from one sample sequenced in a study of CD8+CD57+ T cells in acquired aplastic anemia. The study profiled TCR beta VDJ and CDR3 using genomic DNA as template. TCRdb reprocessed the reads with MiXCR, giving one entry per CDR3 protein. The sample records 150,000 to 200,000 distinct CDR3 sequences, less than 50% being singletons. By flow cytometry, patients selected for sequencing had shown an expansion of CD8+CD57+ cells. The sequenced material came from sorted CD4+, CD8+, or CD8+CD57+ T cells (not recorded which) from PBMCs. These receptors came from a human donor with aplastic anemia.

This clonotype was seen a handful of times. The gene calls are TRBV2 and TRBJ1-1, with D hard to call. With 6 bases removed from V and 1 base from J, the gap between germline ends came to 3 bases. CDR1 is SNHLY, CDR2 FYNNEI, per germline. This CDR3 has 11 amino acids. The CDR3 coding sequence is TGTGCCAGCAGGGAGAACACTGAAGCTTTCTTT. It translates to CASRENTEAFF.

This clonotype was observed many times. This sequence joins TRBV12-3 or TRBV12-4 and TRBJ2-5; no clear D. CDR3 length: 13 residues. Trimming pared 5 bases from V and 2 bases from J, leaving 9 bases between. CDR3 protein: CASSPQGQETQYF. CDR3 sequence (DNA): TGTGCCAGCAGTCCCCAAGGACAAGAGACCCAGTACTTC.

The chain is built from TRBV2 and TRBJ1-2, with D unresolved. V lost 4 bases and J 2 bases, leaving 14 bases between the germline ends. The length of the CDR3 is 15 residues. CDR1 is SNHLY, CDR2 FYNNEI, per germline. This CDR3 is CASSGRLGFNYGYTF. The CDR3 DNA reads TGTGCCAGCAGTGGTCGATTGGGGTTCAACTATGGCTACACCTTC.

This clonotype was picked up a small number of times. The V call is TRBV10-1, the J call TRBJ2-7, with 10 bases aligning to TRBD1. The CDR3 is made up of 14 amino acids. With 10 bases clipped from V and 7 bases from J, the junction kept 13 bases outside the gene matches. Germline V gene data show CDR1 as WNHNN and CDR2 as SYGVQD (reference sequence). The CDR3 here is CATPSGTGVWEQYF. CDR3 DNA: TGCGCCACCCCTTCCGGGACAGGGGTGTGGGAGCAGTACTTC.

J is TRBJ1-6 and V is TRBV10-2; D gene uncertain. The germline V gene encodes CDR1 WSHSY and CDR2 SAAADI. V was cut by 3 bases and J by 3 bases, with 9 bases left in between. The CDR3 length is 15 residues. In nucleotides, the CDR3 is TGCGCCAGCAGTGAAAGGGCCAGCTATAATTCACCCCTCCACTTT. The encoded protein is CASSERASYNSPLHF.

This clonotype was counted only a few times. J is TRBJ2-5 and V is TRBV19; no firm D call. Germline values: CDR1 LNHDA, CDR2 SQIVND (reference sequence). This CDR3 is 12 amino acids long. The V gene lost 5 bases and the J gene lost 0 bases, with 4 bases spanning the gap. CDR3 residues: CASSGNQETQYF. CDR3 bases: TGTGCCAGTAGTGGAAACCAAGAGACCCAGTACTTC.

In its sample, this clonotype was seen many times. The CDR3 region is CSARDRNGSTGELFF. The CDR3 DNA reads as TGCAGTGCTAGAGATCGTAACGGGTCCACCGGGGAGCTGTTTTTT. The rearrangement uses TRBV20-1 and TRBJ2-2; unclear D gene. Germline values: CDR1 DFQATT, CDR2 SNEGSKA (reference sequence). This CDR3 is 15 amino acids long. V dropped 0 bases and J dropped 4 bases, with 12 bases sitting between them.

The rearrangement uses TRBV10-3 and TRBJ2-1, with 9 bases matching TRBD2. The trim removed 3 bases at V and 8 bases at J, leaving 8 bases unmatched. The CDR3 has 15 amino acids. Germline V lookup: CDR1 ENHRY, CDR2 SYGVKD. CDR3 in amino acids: CAISDPGRLADEQFF. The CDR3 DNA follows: TGTGCCATCAGTGACCCCGGCCGACTAGCGGATGAGCAGTTCTTC.

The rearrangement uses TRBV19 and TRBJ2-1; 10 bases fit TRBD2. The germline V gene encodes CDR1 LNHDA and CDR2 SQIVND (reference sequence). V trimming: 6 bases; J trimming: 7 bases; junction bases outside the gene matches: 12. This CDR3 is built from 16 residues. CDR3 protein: CASSDASGSYSNEQFF. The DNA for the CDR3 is TGTGCCAGTAGCGATGCTAGCGGGAGCTACTCGAATGAGCAGTTCTTC.

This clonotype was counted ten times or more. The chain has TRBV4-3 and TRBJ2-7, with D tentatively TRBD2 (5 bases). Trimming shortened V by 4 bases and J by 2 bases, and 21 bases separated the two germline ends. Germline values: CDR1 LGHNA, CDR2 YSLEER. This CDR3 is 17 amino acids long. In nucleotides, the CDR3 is TGCGCCAGCAGCCCAGATGTGCGTGTGACGGGGACCTACGAGCAGTACTTC. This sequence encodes CASSPDVRVTGTYEQYF.

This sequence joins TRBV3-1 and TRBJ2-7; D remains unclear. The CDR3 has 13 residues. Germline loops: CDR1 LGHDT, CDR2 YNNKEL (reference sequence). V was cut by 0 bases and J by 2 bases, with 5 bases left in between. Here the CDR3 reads CASSQDYPYEQYF. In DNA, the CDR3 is TGTGCCAGCAGCCAAGACTATCCCTACGAGCAGTACTTC.

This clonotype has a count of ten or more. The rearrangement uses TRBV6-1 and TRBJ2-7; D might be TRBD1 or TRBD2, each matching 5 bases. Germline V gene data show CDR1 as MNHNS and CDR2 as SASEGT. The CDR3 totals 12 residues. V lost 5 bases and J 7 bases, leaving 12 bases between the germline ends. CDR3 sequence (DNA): TGTGCCAGCAGTCGAACCGGGACGGAGCAGTACTTC. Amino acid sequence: CASSRTGTEQYF.

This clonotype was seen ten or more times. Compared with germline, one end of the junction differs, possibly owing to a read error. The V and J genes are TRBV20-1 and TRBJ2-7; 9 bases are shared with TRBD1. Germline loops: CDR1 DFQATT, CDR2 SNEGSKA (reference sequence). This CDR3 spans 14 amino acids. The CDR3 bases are TGCAGTGCTCGTGAGACGGGACAGGGTTTCGGGGAGGACTTC. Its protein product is CSARETGQGFGEDF.

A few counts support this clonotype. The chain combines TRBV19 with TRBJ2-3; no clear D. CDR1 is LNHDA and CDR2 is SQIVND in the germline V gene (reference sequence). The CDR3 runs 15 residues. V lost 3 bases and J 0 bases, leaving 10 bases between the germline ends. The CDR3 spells CASSMGFTSTDTQYF. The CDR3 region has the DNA TGTGCCAGTAGTATGGGTTTCACTAGCACAGATACGCAGTATTTT.

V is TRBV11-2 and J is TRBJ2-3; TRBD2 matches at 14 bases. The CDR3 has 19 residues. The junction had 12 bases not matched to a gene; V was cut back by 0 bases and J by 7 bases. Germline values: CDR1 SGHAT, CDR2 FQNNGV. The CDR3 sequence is CASSLDRTSGGRRTNTQYF. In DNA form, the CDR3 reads TGTGCCAGCAGCTTAGACCGGACTAGCGGGGGGAGGCGGACAAATACGCAGTATTTT.

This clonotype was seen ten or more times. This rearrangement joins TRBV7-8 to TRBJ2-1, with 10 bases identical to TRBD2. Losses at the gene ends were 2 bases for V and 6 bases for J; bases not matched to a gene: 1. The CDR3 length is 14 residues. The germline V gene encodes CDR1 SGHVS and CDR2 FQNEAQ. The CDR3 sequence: CASSLSGRVNEQFF. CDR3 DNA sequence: TGTGCCAGCAGCTTAAGCGGGAGGGTCAATGAGCAGTTCTTC.

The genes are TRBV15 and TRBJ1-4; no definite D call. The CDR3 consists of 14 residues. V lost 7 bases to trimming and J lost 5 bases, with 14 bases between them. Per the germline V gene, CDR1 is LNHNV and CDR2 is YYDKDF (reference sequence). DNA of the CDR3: TGTGCCACCACCCTTCCACGGCGGAATGAAAAACTGTTTTTT. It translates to CATTLPRRNEKLFF. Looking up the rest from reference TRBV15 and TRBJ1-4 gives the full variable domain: DAMVIQNPRYQVTQFGKPVTLSCSQTLNHNVMYWYQQKSSQAPKLLFHYYDKDFNNEADTPDNFQSRRPNTSFCFLDIRSPGLGDTAMYLCATTLPRRNEKLFFGSGTQLSVL.